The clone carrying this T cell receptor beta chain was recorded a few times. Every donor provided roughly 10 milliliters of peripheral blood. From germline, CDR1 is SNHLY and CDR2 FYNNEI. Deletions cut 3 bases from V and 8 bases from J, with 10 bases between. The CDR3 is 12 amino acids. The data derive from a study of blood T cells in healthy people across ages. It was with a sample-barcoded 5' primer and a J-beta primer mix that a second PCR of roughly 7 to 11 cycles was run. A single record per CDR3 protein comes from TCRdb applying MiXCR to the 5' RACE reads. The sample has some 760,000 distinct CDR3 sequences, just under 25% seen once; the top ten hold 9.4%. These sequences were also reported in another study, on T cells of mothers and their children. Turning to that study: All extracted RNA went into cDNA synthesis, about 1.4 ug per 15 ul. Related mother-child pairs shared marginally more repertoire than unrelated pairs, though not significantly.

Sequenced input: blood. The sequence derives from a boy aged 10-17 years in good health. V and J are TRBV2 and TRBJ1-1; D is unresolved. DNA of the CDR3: TGTGCCAGCAGTGATTGGTTGCAGGAAGCTTTCTTT. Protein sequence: CASSDWLQEAFF.